The clone carrying this TCR beta chain was detected once. Profiling relied on immunoSEQ multiplex PCR, and the TCRdb table lists in-frame clones only, not all of them. The sample carries some 150,000 clones, around 80% recorded once. The data originate from a study of blood T cell repertoires in COVID-19. V lost 1 base and J 4 bases, leaving 11 bases between the germline ends. Germline CDR1 reads SGHTA; CDR2 reads FQGTGA. The CDR3 is made up of 15 amino acids. The chain links TRBV7-3 to TRBJ2-1, with a weak D call TRBD2 (6 bases). The sample comprised peripheral blood. This receptor was obtained from a woman in her 70s with COVID-19, enrolled during active disease. The CDR3 DNA sequence: TGTGCCAGCAGCTTAAGGCGGGACCCATACAATGAGCAGTTCTTC. Protein sequence: CASSLRRDPYNEQFF.